The source of this T cell receptor (beta chain) is a study of low-dose radiotherapy and immunotherapy resistance in tumors. Background on the study: Patients took 300 mg oral aspirin daily for four cycles from cycle 1 day 1.

This clonotype has only a few counts. The CDR3 has 13 residues. Germline CDR1 and CDR2: LNHDA and SQIVND (reference sequence). Trimming removed 6 bases from V and 2 bases from J, with 8 bases in between. First-strand cDNA used TRAV- and TRBV-specific primers, covering alpha and beta chains. With a constant-region primer and a V-primer adapter, TCRs were subjected to roughly 20 PCR cycles of amplification. TCRdb ran MiXCR on the reads and lists one entry per CDR3 protein. The profile covers just over 14,000 distinct CDR3 sequences, with under 55% appearing a single time and approximately 3.7% taken by the ten largest.

V usage is TRBV19 and J usage is TRBJ1-3; D remains unclear. This TCR was sampled from a human donor with advanced metastatic prostate, ovarian, gallbladder or colorectal cancer (not recorded which). This table probably holds off-target reads from a library built for another chain. Here the CDR3 DNA reads TGTGCCAGTAGAACAATGCCTGGAAACACCATATATTTT. Protein: CASRTMPGNTIYF.